The next 22 T cell receptor beta chains were all read from a single sample in a study of stem cell transplantation in POMP-related autoinflammatory disease. Profiled with immunoSEQ multiplex PCR; TCRdb holds only in-frame clones, not every one. The sample records roughly 70,000 clones, roughly 93% being singletons. Here the sequenced sample was CD4+ T cells from PBMCs, taken after stem cell transplantation. The receptors derive from a human patient with POMP-related autoinflammation and immune dysregulation (PRAID). Some T cells may be transferred from the graft donor.

This chain connects TRBV27 to TRBJ1-5; no definite D call. Germline V CDR1 and CDR2: MNHEY, SMNVEV (reference sequence). This CDR3 region has 13 residues. Trimming took 0 bases from V and 3 from J, leaving 3 bases between them. The CDR3 DNA reads as TGTGCCAGCAGTTTATCCCCCAATCAGCCCCAGCATTTT. Its translation: CASSLSPNQPQHF.

Worth noting for this clone: The sample has other DNA sequences that encode this CDR3 too. The chain links TRBV11-3 to TRBJ2-7; perhaps TRBD2 as D (5 bases). Per the germline V gene, CDR1 is SGHNT and CDR2 is YENEEA. CDR3 length: 15 residues. V was pared by 0 bases and J by 0 bases, with 9 bases between. The CDR3 DNA is TGTGCCAGCAGCTTAGAGGCGGGCGACTCCTACGAGCAGTACTTC. It translates to CASSLEAGDSYEQYF.

This rearrangement joins TRBV11-3 to TRBJ2-2, with 7 nucleotides matching TRBD2. The CDR3 is made up of 15 amino acids. V lost 3 bases to trimming and J lost 4 bases; unmatched junction nucleotides: 5. Germline CDR1 and CDR2: SGHNT and YENEEA. The CDR3 protein is CASSFLWEGTGELFF. For the CDR3, the DNA is TGTGCCAGCAGCTTTTTGTGGGAGGGCACCGGGGAGCTGTTTTTT.

The chain combines TRBV6-5 with TRBJ1-2; no clear D. Between the trimmed V and J ends, which lost 7 bases and 3 bases, there was a span of 9 bases. The length of the CDR3 is 12 residues. In germline, CDR1 is MNHEY, CDR2 SVGAGI. CDR3 region: CASKSGYYGYTF. CDR3 DNA: TGTGCCAGCAAATCGGGGTACTATGGCTACACCTTC.

This chain joins TRBV5-1 and TRBJ2-2; D remains unclear. V was shortened by 2 bases and J by 1 base, with 3 bases between the two germline ends. Germline V gene data show CDR1 as SGHRS and CDR2 as YFSETQ. This CDR3 region has 13 residues. The chain's CDR3 is CASSLGNTGELFF. CDR3 in DNA: TGCGCCAGCAGCTTAGGGAACACCGGGGAGCTGTTTTTT.

CDR3: CSASLAAGGPYNEQFF. The CDR3 coding sequence is TGCAGTGCTAGTCTGGCAGCGGGGGGGCCCTACAATGAGCAGTTCTTC. This chain links TRBV20-1 with TRBJ2-1, with 10 bases lining up with TRBD2. Losses at the gene ends were 3 bases for V and 2 bases for J; bases not matched to a gene: 7. The length of the CDR3 is 16 residues. Germline V gives CDR1 DFQATT, CDR2 SNEGSKA (reference sequence).

This clone has a single count. The chain is built from TRBV27 and TRBJ2-2; D is perhaps TRBD1 (6 bases). The V and J ends lost 5 bases and 7 bases respectively, with 14 bases between them. This CDR3 has 14 amino acids. The germline gives CDR1 MNHEY, CDR2 SMNVEV (reference sequence). This chain's CDR3 is CASSAAGDGGELFF. In DNA, the CDR3 is TGTGCCAGCAGTGCCGCAGGGGATGGCGGGGAGCTGTTTTTT.

The CDR3 DNA sequence: TGTGCCAGCAGCCAAACTAGCGGGCCTGTGGAGACCCAGTACTTC. Its translation: CASSQTSGPVETQYF. The chain is built from TRBV3-1 (or the pseudogene TRBV3-2) and TRBJ2-5, with TRBD2 matching over 9 bases. The CDR3 sequence is 15 residues long. Unmatched junction bases numbered 6, after V lost 2 bases and J lost 5 bases. The V gene's germline CDR1 is LGHDT and CDR2 YNNKEL (reference sequence).

This chain connects TRBV11-3 to TRBJ2-1, with 7 bases that match TRBD2. V was pared by 5 bases and J by 5 bases, with 6 bases of the junction left unmatched. The CDR3 totals 14 residues. Looked up from germline, CDR1 is SGHNT and CDR2 is YENEEA. CDR3 sequence (DNA): TGTGCCAGCAGCCCCGGGCTAGCGGACAATGAGCAGTTCTTC. Translation: CASSPGLADNEQFF.

This clone was counted between two and nine times. This chain connects TRBV28 to TRBJ2-5; D remains unclear. Looked up from germline, CDR1 is MDHEN and CDR2 is SYDVKM. CDR3 size: 11 residues. The V end lost 5 bases, the J end lost 3 bases, and 4 bases lay between the germline ends. The chain's CDR3 is CASSPKETQYF. CDR3 sequence (DNA): TGTGCCAGCAGTCCCAAAGAGACCCAGTACTTC. The complete variable domain, with remaining parts taken from reference TRBV28 and TRBJ2-5, reads DVKVTQSSRYLVKRTGEKVFLECVQDMDHENMFWYRQDPGLGLRLIYFSYDVKMKEKGDIPEGYSVSREKKERFSLILESASTNQTSMYLCASSPKETQYFGPGTRLLVL.

The gene calls are TRBV24-1 and TRBJ2-3; D remains unclear. CDR3 length equals 14 residues. CDR1 is KGHDR and CDR2 is SFDVKD in the germline V gene. V gave up 1 base and J gave up 0 bases, with 4 bases separating them. CDR3 bases: TGTGCCACCAGTGATTTCAGAAGCACAGATACGCAGTATTTT. Protein product: CATSDFRSTDTQYF.

The gene calls are TRBV27 and TRBJ2-2, with 9 bases matching TRBD1. The CDR3 consists of 15 residues. Germline lookup yields CDR1 MNHEY and CDR2 SMNVEV (reference sequence). The ends lost 2 bases at V and 5 bases at J; junction bases unmatched: 3. In DNA, the CDR3 is TGTGCCAGCAGTTTAAGACAGGGGGGGACCGGGGAGCTGTTTTTT. Its protein is CASSLRQGGTGELFF.

The chain links TRBV6-2 or TRBV6-3 to TRBJ1-3, with unresolved D. The CDR3 runs to 15 residues. V was clipped by 0 bases and J by 4 bases, with 10 bases between them. Germline V lookup: CDR1 MNHEY, CDR2 SVGEGT. In nucleotides, the CDR3 is TGTGCCAGCAGTTACTCGAGGGTATCCGGAAACACCATATATTTT. Translated, it gives CASSYSRVSGNTIYF.

Of note for this clone: A read error may account for a junction end that differs from germline. The chain links TRBV2 to TRBJ1-2; TRBD1 matches 10 bases. The germline gives CDR1 SNHLY, CDR2 FYNNEI. The CDR3 consists of 13 residues. The CDR3 spells CQTGQGSNYGYTF. In DNA, the CDR3 is TGCCAGACGGGACAGGGGAGTAACTATGGCTACACCTTC.

This chain connects TRBV19 to TRBJ1-1; D is ambiguous. V lost 5 bases and J 4 bases, leaving 5 bases between the germline ends. CDR3 length: 11 residues. The V gene's germline CDR1 is LNHDA and CDR2 SQIVND (reference sequence). CDR3: CASSLPTEAFF. CDR3 coding DNA: TGTGCCAGTAGTTTGCCCACTGAAGCTTTCTTT.

CDR3 amino acids: CASSLVQPQHF. CDR3 bases: TGTGCCAGCAGCTTGGTTCAGCCCCAGCATTTT. V is TRBV5-6 and J is TRBJ1-5; D is unresolved. Germline V gives CDR1 SGHDT, CDR2 YYEEEE. The CDR3 totals 11 residues. Trimming shortened V by 0 bases and J by 6 bases, and 1 base separated the two germline ends.

V is TRBV5-1 and J is TRBJ2-5; possibly TRBD1 or TRBD2 for D (8 bases each). This CDR3 spans 16 amino acids. V lost 0 bases and J lost 5, with 17 bases in between. Germline-derived CDR1 and CDR2 are SGHRS and YFSETQ. CDR3: CASSLAGGGTGETQYF. As DNA, the CDR3 is TGCGCCAGCAGCTTGGCCGGCGGGGGGACAGGCGAGACCCAGTACTTC.

V gene TRBV6-2 or TRBV6-3 combines with J gene TRBJ1-1; TRBD1 matches 8 bases. CDR1 is MNHEY, CDR2 SVGEGT, per germline. The CDR3 sequence is 12 residues long. V shed 6 bases, J shed 11 bases, and the junction held 8 bases outside the gene matches. The CDR3 protein is CASSKDRVKAFF. CDR3 bases: TGTGCCAGCAGCAAGGACAGGGTAAAGGCTTTCTTT.

Details on this clone: The same CDR3 is also encoded by other DNA sequences in this sample. J is TRBJ2-1 and V is TRBV5-5, with 7 positions matching TRBD1. CDR1 is SGHKS and CDR2 is YYEKEE in the germline V gene (reference sequence). V shed 3 bases and J 9 bases; nucleotides not matched to a gene: 24. This CDR3 region has 19 residues. The CDR3 here is CASSSLTPNRGPNYREQFF. Written as DNA, the CDR3 is TGTGCCAGCAGCTCATTAACGCCAAACAGGGGTCCTAATTATCGTGAGCAGTTCTTC.

This chain uses TRBV2 with TRBJ1-6; TRBD1 agrees at 7 bases. Germline V gene sequence: CDR1 SNHLY, CDR2 FYNNEI. V dropped 6 bases and J dropped 8; count of bases not matched to a gene: 13. The CDR3 is 16 residues long. The DNA of the CDR3 is TGTGCCAGCAGCCGTGATTTAGGGGGCGCCGATTCACCCCTCCACTTT. Amino acids: CASSRDLGGADSPLHF.

This clone was recorded a few times. The V call is TRBV5-1, the J call TRBJ2-2; D perhaps matches TRBD1 (5 bases). CDR1 SGHRS and CDR2 YFSETQ come from the germline V gene. The CDR3 extends over 18 amino acids. Trimming took 1 base from V and 5 from J, leaving 21 bases between them. CDR3 sequence: CASSLYRRRATETGELFF. CDR3 nucleotide sequence: TGCGCCAGCAGCTTGTACAGGCGCCGGGCAACAGAGACCGGGGAGCTGTTTTTT.

In its sample, this clone was seen once. The chain carries TRBV28 and TRBJ1-6; D perhaps matches TRBD1 (6 bases). Between the trimmed V and J ends, which lost 3 bases and 9 bases, there was a span of 15 bases. The CDR3 has 15 residues. Germline-derived CDR1 and CDR2 are MDHEN and SYDVKM. Written as DNA, the CDR3 is TGTGCCAGCAGTTTGGGAGACAGGCCGCGTTCACCCCTCCACTTT. Translated, it gives CASSLGDRPRSPLHF.